A selection of T cell receptor beta chains follows, all from one sample in a study of cytomegalovirus exposure and HLA in healthy donors. Produced via immunoSEQ multiplex PCR; TCRdb's table is partial and in-frame only. The table has around 150,000 clones, around four fifths seen once. Sequencing was performed on PBMCs. Every receptor here comes from a young man in good health and CMV-seropositive. Both conserved end residues are part of each CDR3. Each record gives: clone size, D gene, J gene, CDR3 length, V gene, CDR3 DNA, CDR3 protein. D genes are given only for firm matches. Where a row states a size, it is once, few, many or the class of an expanded clone; other rows omit it.

- | TRBD1 | TRBJ1-6 | 14 | TRBV4-1 | TGCGCCAGCAGCTCGGACAGGGACTACTCACCCCTCCACTTT | CASSSDRDYSPLHF
- | TRBD2 | TRBJ2-1 | 15 | TRBV5-1 | TGCGCCAGCAGCTTGCGGGGGGACTCCTACAATGAGCAGTTCTTC | CASSLRGDSYNEQFF
once | - | TRBJ1-6 | 14 | TRBV7-9 | TGTGCCCACGCAGAGGAAAAGAACAATTCACCCCTCCACTTT | CAHAEEKNNSPLHF
- | - | TRBJ1-5 | 16 | TRBV27 | TGTGCCAGCAGTTTCACGGGGAGCTATAGCAATCAGCCCCAGCATTTT | CASSFTGSYSNQPQHF
- | - | TRBJ2-1 | 16 | TRBV19 | TGTGCCAGTAGTCCCGTATCAGGGGTGCCCTACAATGAGCAGTTCTTC | CASSPVSGVPYNEQFF
- | TRBD1 | TRBJ1-5 | 13 | TRBV29-1 | TGCAGCGCTAGGACAGGCGGCAATCAGCCCCAGCATTTT | CSARTGGNQPQHF
- | - | TRBJ2-4 | 14 | TRBV13 | TGTGCCAGCAGCTTACTAGTAGCCAAAAACATTCAGTACTTC | CASSLLVAKNIQYF
- | TRBD2 | TRBJ2-1 | 16 | TRBV7-3 | TGTGCCAGCAGCTTAAAATCTGGGGGGGGACACAATGAGCAGTTCTTC | CASSLKSGGGHNEQFF
- | TRBD1 | TRBJ2-7 | 15 | TRBV5-1 | TGCGCCAGCAGCTTGTCCCGGGACAGGGGATACGAGCAGTACTTC | CASSLSRDRGYEQYF
- | TRBD1 | TRBJ2-2 | 16 | TRBV9 | TGTGCCAGCAGCGTGAGCCCCGGGACAGGGGCCGGGGAGCTGTTTTTT | CASSVSPGTGAGELFF
few | TRBD1 | TRBJ2-7 | 14 | TRBV2 | TGTGCCAGCCAACGGGGACAGGGTTCCTACGAGCAGTACTTC | CASQRGQGSYEQYF
- | - | TRBJ1-1 | 14 | TRBV9 | TGTGCCAGCAGCGTGGGACAATTGGTAACTGAAGCTTTCTTT | CASSVGQLVTEAFF
- | - | TRBJ2-7 | 13 | TRBV7-6 | TGTGCCAGCACTTCAGGGGACTCCTACGAGCAGTACTTC | CASTSGDSYEQYF
- | - | TRBJ2-7 | 14 | TRBV18 | TGTGCCAGCTCTCAGAGCAGGGGATTCTACGAGCAGTACTTC | CASSQSRGFYEQYF
- | TRBD1 | TRBJ2-7 | 16 | TRBV27 | TGTGCCAGCAGTCCTTCAACCGGGACAGTAAGCCACGAGCAGTACTTC | CASSPSTGTVSHEQYF
- | - | TRBJ2-5 | 15 | TRBV9 | TGTGCCAGCAGCGTAGACGGACTGGGGGGAGAGACCCAGTACTTC | CASSVDGLGGETQYF
- | TRBD1 | TRBJ2-1 | 17 | TRBV5-1 | TGCGCCAGCAGACCTATTCCGGGACAGGGGATCTACAATGAGCAGTTCTTC | CASRPIPGQGIYNEQFF
- | TRBD1 | TRBJ2-7 | 13 | TRBV6-1 | TGTGCCAGCAGTGAAGGAGACAGGGCCGAGCAGTACTTC | CASSEGDRAEQYF
- | - | TRBJ1-6 | 15 | TRBV2 | TGTGCCAGCAGTGAAACCAGGGTTGCCAATTCACCCCTCCACTTT | CASSETRVANSPLHF
- | TRBD1 | TRBJ1-2 | 15 | TRBV30 | TGTGCCTGGAGGGGCAAGGGACAGACCTTCTATGGCTACACCTTC | CAWRGKGQTFYGYTF
- | - | TRBJ2-7 | 14 | TRBV27 | TGTGCCAGCAGTTTAGGTAGGGGGTTCTACGAGCAGTACTTC | CASSLGRGFYEQYF
- | - | TRBJ1-5 | 19 | TRBV14 | TGTGCCAGCAGCCAAGGGGCCCCTAAGTCAGGGATCCGCAATCAGCCCCAGCATTTT | CASSQGAPKSGIRNQPQHF
- | TRBD1 | TRBJ2-7 | 15 | TRBV7-3 | TGTGCCAGCAGCGCTTGGACAGGGGGGTCCTACGAGCAGTACTTC | CASSAWTGGSYEQYF
- | - | TRBJ1-4 | 12 | TRBV19 | TGTGCCAGCACTACGGGTAATGAAAAACTGTTTTTT | CASTTGNEKLFF
- | TRBD1 | TRBJ1-2 | 15 | TRBV5-1 | TGCGCCAGCAGCTTCCAGGGGGCTTCTAACTATGGCTACACCTTC | CASSFQGASNYGYTF